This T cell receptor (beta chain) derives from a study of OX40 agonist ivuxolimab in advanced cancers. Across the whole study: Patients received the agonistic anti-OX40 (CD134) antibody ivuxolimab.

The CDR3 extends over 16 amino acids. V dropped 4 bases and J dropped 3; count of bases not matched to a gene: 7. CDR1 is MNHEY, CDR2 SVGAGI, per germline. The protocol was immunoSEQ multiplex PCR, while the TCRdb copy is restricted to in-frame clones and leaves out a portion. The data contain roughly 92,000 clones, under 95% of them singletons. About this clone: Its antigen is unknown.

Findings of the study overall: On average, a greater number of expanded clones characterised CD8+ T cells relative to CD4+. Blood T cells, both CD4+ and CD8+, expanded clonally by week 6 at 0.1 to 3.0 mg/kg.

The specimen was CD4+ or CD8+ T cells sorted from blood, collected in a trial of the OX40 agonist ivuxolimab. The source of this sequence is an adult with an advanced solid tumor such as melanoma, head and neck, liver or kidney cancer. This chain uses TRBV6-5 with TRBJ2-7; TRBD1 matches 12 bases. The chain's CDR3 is CASSLAGTGGNYEQYF. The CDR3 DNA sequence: TGTGCCAGCAGTTTGGCCGGGACAGGGGGCAACTACGAGCAGTACTTC.